Listed below are T cell receptor beta chains from one sample, sequenced in a study of response to subunit inactivated influenza vaccine. TCRdb reprocessed the RT-PCR reads via MiXCR and lists one record per CDR3 protein. The sample has more than 600,000 distinct CDR3 sequences, less than 20% seen once. Sample: PBMCs from blood, taken 5 days after vaccination. The origin of the receptors is a man between 50 and 59 years old who received an inactivated influenza vaccine. Each CDR3 is given with its conserved first and last residue. A D gene is named only where the DNA matches it firmly. Only some rows state a clone size, as once, few, many or a class for expanded clones.

TRBJ2-5,TRBD2,TRBV20-1,few,TGCAGTGCCTCCGCAACGAACCCGGGACTAGCGGACCCCCCCGAGACCCAGTACTTC,CSASATNPGLADPPETQYF
TRBJ2-5,NA,TRBV3-1,many,TGTGCCAGCAGCCAACGGACTGAAGAGACCCAGTACTTC,CASSQRTEETQYF
TRBJ2-2,NA,TRBV7-2,NA,TGTGCCAGCAGCGCGTGGGGGACTTTCGCCGGGGAGCTGTTTTTT,CASSAWGTFAGELFF
TRBJ1-4,NA,TRBV20-1,few,TGCAGTGCTAGAAACCCGGGGGACGGTAATGAAAAACTGTTTTTT,CSARNPGDGNEKLFF
TRBJ2-3,TRBD2,TRBV4-2,NA,TGTGCCAGCAGCCAAGAAAGCGGACTAGCGGGAGCAGATACGCAGTATTTT,CASSQESGLAGADTQYF
TRBJ2-2,NA,TRBV11-2,NA,TGTGCCAGCAGGAAGAATAGCGGTCCCGGGGAGCTGTTTTTT,CASRKNSGPGELFF
TRBJ1-6,NA,TRBV7-8,NA,TGTGCCAGCAGCTTAGCGTTGAGGGAAGCACCCCTCCACTTT,CASSLALREAPLHF
TRBJ2-2,NA,TRBV20-1,NA,TGCAGTGCTAGAGGGTCGAACACCGGGGAGCTGTTTTTT,CSARGSNTGELFF
TRBJ1-1,NA,TRBV6-2/TRBV6-3,few,TGTGCCAGCAGTTCTCCGGTCCTCTTCTCTGAAGCTTTCTTT,CASSSPVLFSEAFF
TRBJ1-5,NA,TRBV12-3/TRBV12-4,few,TGTGCCAGCAGTTCACAACCGGGGCTCCCAATCGAGCAGCCCCAGCATTTT,CASSSQPGLPIEQPQHF
TRBJ1-5,TRBD1,TRBV12-3/TRBV12-4,NA,TGTGCCAGCAGATACTCGGGACAGAGCAATCAGCCCCAGCATTTT,CASRYSGQSNQPQHF
TRBJ2-3,TRBD2,TRBV12-3/TRBV12-4,few,TGTGCCAGCAAGAGCGGGAGAAGCACAGATACGCAGTATTTT,CASKSGRSTDTQYF
TRBJ2-7,NA,TRBV7-2,few,TGTGCCAGCAGCTTAGTGGCACGGGCCCTGGACGAGCAGTACTTC,CASSLVARALDEQYF
TRBJ2-1,NA,TRBV5-1,few,TGCGCCAGCAGCCAAGGACAGGCGGGGGATGAGCAGTTCTTC,CASSQGQAGDEQFF
TRBJ2-1,NA,TRBV28,NA,TGTGCCAGCAGTTTAATGAGAGGTGGGAGGTACGCTGAGCAGTTCTTC,CASSLMRGGRYAEQFF
TRBJ1-2,NA,TRBV6-2/TRBV6-3,few,TGTGCCAGCAGTTACTTGGACTATGGCTACACCTTC,CASSYLDYGYTF
TRBJ2-7,NA,TRBV7-9,NA,TGTGCCAGCAGCTTAGATTGGGGGACGGATTCCTACGAGCAGTACTTC,CASSLDWGTDSYEQYF
TRBJ2-3,NA,TRBV20-1,NA,TGCAGTGCTAGGCTAAAGATGATAGATACGCAGTATTTT,CSARLKMIDTQYF
TRBJ2-3,TRBD1,TRBV7-9,many,TGTGCCAGCAGCATCCGACAGGGAGGCACAGATACGCAGTATTTT,CASSIRQGGTDTQYF
TRBJ2-2,NA,TRBV24-1,NA,TGTGCCACCAGTGATAGCCCACGGTTAGGGATGACCGGGGAGCTGTTTTTT,CATSDSPRLGMTGELFF
TRBJ2-1,TRBD2,TRBV20-1,many,TGCAGTGCTAGCCAGCGGGGACGCACGAATGAGCAGTTCTTC,CSASQRGRTNEQFF
TRBJ2-1,TRBD1,TRBV7-9,many,TGTGCCAGCAGCGCATACGCAGGGGGTTCCTACAATGAGCAGTTCTTC,CASSAYAGGSYNEQFF
TRBJ2-3,TRBD2,TRBV28,NA,TGTGCCAGCAGTATGCCTAGCGGGAGAGGAATAGATACGCAGTATTTT,CASSMPSGRGIDTQYF
TRBJ2-1,TRBD2,TRBV24-1,NA,TGTGCCACCAGGAGTCTAGCGGGGGGCGACAATGAGCAGTTCTTC,CATRSLAGGDNEQFF
TRBJ2-2,NA,TRBV27,NA,TGTGCCAGCAGTTTCCGGCAGAGGAACACCGGGGAGCTGTTTTTT,CASSFRQRNTGELFF
TRBJ1-5,NA,TRBV28,NA,TGTGCCAGCAGTACAGGGTTTCTTGGCAATCAGCCCCAGCATTTT,CASSTGFLGNQPQHF
TRBJ2-5,TRBD2,TRBV7-9,few,TGTGCCAGCAGCTTAGAGGGACTAGTAGAGACCCAGTACTTC,CASSLEGLVETQYF
TRBJ2-7,NA,TRBV20-1,NA,TGCAGTGCTAGAGATTACAGGGCCTACGAGCAGTACTTC,CSARDYRAYEQYF
TRBJ2-7,TRBD2,TRBV6-2/TRBV6-3,few,TGTGCCAGCAGTTTCCCTAGCGGGAGTTCCTACGAGCAGTACTTC,CASSFPSGSSYEQYF
TRBJ2-5,NA,TRBV25-1,few,TGTGCCAGCAGTGAATTAGGCCAGGGGAAAGAGACCCAGTACTTC,CASSELGQGKETQYF
TRBJ1-5,NA,TRBV11-2,NA,TGTGCCAGCAGCCTTACGTTCACTAGCAATCAGCCCCAGCATTTT,CASSLTFTSNQPQHF
TRBJ1-3,TRBD1,TRBV12-3/TRBV12-4,few,TGTGCCAGCAGTACGGACAGGGGGATTGGAAACACCATATATTTT,CASSTDRGIGNTIYF
TRBJ2-5,NA,TRBV20-1,few,TGCAGTGCTAGAGTGGCAGAGACCCAGTACTTC,CSARVAETQYF
TRBJ2-1,NA,TRBV7-9,NA,TGTGCCAGCAGCTTAACTAACACCCCCCCCAATGAGCAGTTCTTC,CASSLTNTPPNEQFF
TRBJ2-1,NA,TRBV15,NA,TGTGCCACCAGCAGTTGGGGAGGTGAGCAGTTCTTC,CATSSWGGEQFF
TRBJ2-7,NA,TRBV10-3,many,TGTGCCATCAGTGAGTCTAGGGAGGGGGCTGTCTACGAGCAGTACTTC,CAISESREGAVYEQYF
TRBJ2-1,TRBD2,TRBV18,few,TGTGCCAGCTCAAGTTGGCGGGAGGTTCACAATGAGCAGTTCTTC,CASSSWREVHNEQFF
TRBJ1-2,NA,TRBV11-2,many,TGTGCCAGCAGCTTAGCCCCGGCTAACTATGGCTACACCTTC,CASSLAPANYGYTF
TRBJ1-1,NA,TRBV5-1,NA,TGCGCCAGCAGCTCGGACGGCTCCAACACTGAAGCTTTCTTT,CASSSDGSNTEAFF
TRBJ2-1,TRBD2,TRBV29-1,NA,TGCGGCGCCGAGGGCGGGAGAAGAAATGAGCAGTTCTTC,CGAEGGRRNEQFF
TRBJ2-1,NA,TRBV20-1,NA,TGCAGTGCTAGAGACACCTACTCCTACAATGAGCAGTTCTTC,CSARDTYSYNEQFF
TRBJ1-2,NA,TRBV5-1,few,TGCGCCAGCAGCTTGGGTTACGGATACTATGGCTACACCTTC,CASSLGYGYYGYTF
TRBJ1-5,NA,TRBV20-1,many,TGCAGTGCTAGAGATAGCAGGGCAGGTCAGCCCCAGCATTTT,CSARDSRAGQPQHF
TRBJ2-1,NA,TRBV5-1,NA,TGCGCCAGCAGCTTTGAGCGGCAATGGGGCAATGAGCAGTTCTTC,CASSFERQWGNEQFF
TRBJ2-7,TRBD1,TRBV20-1,NA,TGCAGTGCTAGACCGCGGACAGGGCGGGAGCAGTACTTC,CSARPRTGREQYF
TRBJ2-2,TRBD2,TRBV7-6,many,TGTGCCAGCAGCTTAACTAGCGCCGGGGAGCTGTTTTTT,CASSLTSAGELFF
TRBJ1-5,TRBD1,TRBV6-1,few,TGTGCCAGCACAATCCTCCGGGACAGGGGGCGCGGATTACATCAGCCCCAGCATTTT,CASTILRDRGRGLHQPQHF
TRBJ2-3,NA,TRBV7-9,NA,TGTGCCAGCAGCTTTAATGTGGCATGGGATACGCAGTATTTT,CASSFNVAWDTQYF
TRBJ1-1,NA,TRBV12-3/TRBV12-4,many,TGTGCCAGCAGTTTAGGTCGGGGAAGCGCTGAAGCTTTCTTT,CASSLGRGSAEAFF